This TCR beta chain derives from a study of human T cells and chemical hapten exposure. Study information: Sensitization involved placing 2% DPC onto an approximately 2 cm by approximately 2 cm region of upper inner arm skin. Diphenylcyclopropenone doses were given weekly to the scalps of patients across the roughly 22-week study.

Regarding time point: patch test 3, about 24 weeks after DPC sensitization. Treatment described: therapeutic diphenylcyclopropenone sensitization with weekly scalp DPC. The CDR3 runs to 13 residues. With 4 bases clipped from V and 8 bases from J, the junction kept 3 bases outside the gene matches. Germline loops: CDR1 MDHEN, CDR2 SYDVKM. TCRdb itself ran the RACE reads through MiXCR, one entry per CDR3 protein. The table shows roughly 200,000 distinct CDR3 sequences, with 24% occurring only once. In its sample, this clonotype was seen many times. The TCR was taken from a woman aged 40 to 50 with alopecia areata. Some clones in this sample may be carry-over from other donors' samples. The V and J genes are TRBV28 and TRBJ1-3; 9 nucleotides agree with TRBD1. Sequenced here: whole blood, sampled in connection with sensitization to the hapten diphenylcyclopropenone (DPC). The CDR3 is CASSSGQGDTIYF. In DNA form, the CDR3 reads TGTGCCAGCAGTTCGGGACAGGGTGACACCATATATTTT.